The rows below give T cell receptor beta chains drawn from one sample of a study of shared clonotypes between healthy human individuals. Clones were sequenced by immunoSEQ multiplex PCR, and TCRdb holds only the in-frame ones, with some missing. The sample comprises some 2,500,000 clones, 80% to 95% of which are singletons, and 0.36% rests with the top ten. Source material: naive CD4+ T cells from PBMCs. The receptors derive from a man in his late teens or twenties in good health. Some clones in this sample may be carry-over from other donors' samples. CDR3s include the opening cysteine and the closing phenylalanine or tryptophan. A D gene is named only where the DNA matches it firmly. Size is omitted from some rows. Given values are once, few, many or a class for expanded clones.

CDR3nt	CDR3aa	abundance	d_gene	v_gene	j_gene
TGCGCCAGCAGCGACCAATTTGGACCAAACACTGAAGCTTTCTTT	CASSDQFGPNTEAFF	.	.	TRBV5-1	TRBJ1-1
TGTGCCAGCAGTGGGACTAGTTTTCTCGACGAGCAGTACTTC	CASSGTSFLDEQYF	.	TRBD2	TRBV6-1	TRBJ2-7
TGTGCCAGCAGGACGATGGGGGGCCTCTGGTCTGGGGCCAACGTCCTGACTTTC	CASRTMGGLWSGANVLTF	.	.	TRBV2	TRBJ2-6
TGTGCCAGCAGGGGTAGGCGGGACAGATATCAGCCCCAGCATTTT	CASRGRRDRYQPQHF	.	TRBD1	TRBV2	TRBJ1-5
TGTGCCAGCAGTAGACAGGGGCGCGCTGAAGCTTTCTTT	CASSRQGRAEAFF	few	TRBD1	TRBV2	TRBJ1-1
TGTGCCAGCAGCCCCCATCTAGCGGGAGGCAACACCGGGGAGCTGTTTTTT	CASSPHLAGGNTGELFF	.	TRBD2	TRBV7-3	TRBJ2-2
TGTGCCAGTAGTATGGGGCTGGGAAACATTCAGTACTTC	CASSMGLGNIQYF	.	.	TRBV19	TRBJ2-4
TGCGCCAGCAGCTTGTTTGGGACAGGGGAAATAGCGGGACCGCCCTACGAGCAGTACTTC	CASSLFGTGEIAGPPYEQYF	.	TRBD1	TRBV5-1	TRBJ2-7
TGTGCCAGCAGCCCGCGGATTTTGGGCGATGAAAAACTGTTTTTT	CASSPRILGDEKLFF	.	.	TRBV11-2	TRBJ1-4
TGTGCCAGCAGTTTACCAGGCTTAACGCAGTATTTT	CASSLPGLTQYF	.	.	TRBV28	TRBJ2-3
TGTGCCAGTAGTCGTTTGGGTACCGTCTCCTACGAGCAGTACTTC	CASSRLGTVSYEQYF	.	.	TRBV19	TRBJ2-7
TGTGCCAGCAGCAAAGGCGACCGGACCGAAGCCGAGCAGTACTTC	CASSKGDRTEAEQYF	.	.	TRBV21-1	TRBJ2-7
TGCGCCAGCAGCCAATCAGTGATTAACTATGGCTACACCTTC	CASSQSVINYGYTF	.	.	TRBV4-1	TRBJ1-2
TGTGCCAGCTCACCCTCGACAGGGGGATTATACGAGCAGTACTTC	CASSPSTGGLYEQYF	.	TRBD1	TRBV18	TRBJ2-7
TGTGCCAGCAGCACACTTGGCGCGCCCCAAGAGACCCAGTACTTC	CASSTLGAPQETQYF	.	.	TRBV7-9	TRBJ2-5
TGTGCCAGCAGCCCCGGACATGACCTTAACTATGGCTACACCTTC	CASSPGHDLNYGYTF	once	.	TRBV6-5	TRBJ1-2
TGTGCCAGCAGTGTTACCGGGACTAGCGCGGGGAAGCAGTACTTC	CASSVTGTSAGKQYF	.	TRBD2	TRBV27	TRBJ2-7
TGCGCCAGCAGCTTGGCGCTAGCGGGGAACAATGAGCAGTTCTTC	CASSLALAGNNEQFF	.	TRBD2	TRBV5-1	TRBJ2-1
TGTGCCAGCAGCCCAGGGACAGCCTACGAGCAGTACTTC	CASSPGTAYEQYF	.	TRBD1	TRBV11-3	TRBJ2-7
TGTGCCAGCAGCTTGCCAGGGCGGACGGGGGAGCAGTACTTC	CASSLPGRTGEQYF	.	.	TRBV5-4	TRBJ2-7
TGTGCCAGCACCCTACAGGGGGCTGTGGTTGAAAAACTGTTTTTT	CASTLQGAVVEKLFF	.	TRBD1	TRBV28	TRBJ1-4
TGCAGCGCTGGGTATCTGGGACAGCCCCAGCATTTT	CSAGYLGQPQHF	.	.	TRBV29-1	TRBJ1-5
TGTGCCACCAGCAGAGGGGAAGCGGTCGGTTCCTACGAGCAGTACTTC	CATSRGEAVGSYEQYF	.	.	TRBV15	TRBJ2-7
TGTGCCAGCAGTCCCCGGGACAGGGGGGACCAGCCCCAGCATTTT	CASSPRDRGDQPQHF	few	TRBD1	TRBV27	TRBJ1-5
TGTGCCAGCAGGCAGGGGTTTAATCAGCCCCAGCATTTT	CASRQGFNQPQHF	.	.	TRBV6-5	TRBJ1-5
TGTGCCAGCAGCTACGGGGGACTGCCGGATGAGCAGTTCTTC	CASSYGGLPDEQFF	.	.	TRBV7-3	TRBJ2-1
TGTGCCAGCAGCTTCCGGGACCCACCTAACAATGAGCAGTTCTTC	CASSFRDPPNNEQFF	.	.	TRBV7-3	TRBJ2-1
TGCGCCAGCAGCTGGAACAGGGTTGTGATGAACACTGAAGCTTTCTTT	CASSWNRVVMNTEAFF	once	.	TRBV5-1	TRBJ1-1
TGTGCCAGCAGCTTAGGGGACTCTACTGGGAAGTTCTTC	CASSLGDSTGKFF	.	.	TRBV7-2	TRBJ2-1
TGCGCCAGCAACCTATCCGGGACAGGGGAAGAGACCCAGTACTTC	CASNLSGTGEETQYF	.	TRBD1	TRBV5-1	TRBJ2-5
TGTGCCAGCAGTTACAGAGGTAACACTGAAGCTTTCTTT	CASSYRGNTEAFF	.	.	TRBV6-6	TRBJ1-1
TGCAGCGTTGCTGCCCGGGGCGCGAGGGAGACCCAGTACTTC	CSVAARGARETQYF	.	.	TRBV29-1	TRBJ2-5
TGTGCCAGCAGCGGACAGAACAATGAGCAGTTCTTC	CASSGQNNEQFF	.	.	TRBV6-1	TRBJ2-1
TGCGCCAGCAAACTGGTGGGAGCAACAGATACGCAGTATTTT	CASKLVGATDTQYF	.	.	TRBV5-1	TRBJ2-3
TGTGCCAGTAGTTTGAGCAGGGACTATGGCTACACCTTC	CASSLSRDYGYTF	.	.	TRBV19	TRBJ1-2
TGTGCCAGCAGCCCCGCTCTTGTGCTTTACACAATCGTAGATACGCAGTATTTT	CASSPALVLYTIVDTQYF	.	.	TRBV9	TRBJ2-3
TGCGCCAGCAGCTTGGGACTAGCGGCTAGCACAGATACGCAGTATTTT	CASSLGLAASTDTQYF	.	TRBD2	TRBV5-1	TRBJ2-3
TGTGCCTGGAGATCTACGGAGCTCTATAATTCACCCCTCCACTTT	CAWRSTELYNSPLHF	.	.	TRBV30	TRBJ1-6
TGTGCCAGCAGTGAGGGGGGGGGCACAGATACGCAGTATTTT	CASSEGGGTDTQYF	once	TRBD2	TRBV2	TRBJ2-3
TGTGCCTGGACCAAGAGGAGCGGGAGTGTTGAGCAGTTCTTC	CAWTKRSGSVEQFF	.	TRBD2	TRBV30	TRBJ2-1